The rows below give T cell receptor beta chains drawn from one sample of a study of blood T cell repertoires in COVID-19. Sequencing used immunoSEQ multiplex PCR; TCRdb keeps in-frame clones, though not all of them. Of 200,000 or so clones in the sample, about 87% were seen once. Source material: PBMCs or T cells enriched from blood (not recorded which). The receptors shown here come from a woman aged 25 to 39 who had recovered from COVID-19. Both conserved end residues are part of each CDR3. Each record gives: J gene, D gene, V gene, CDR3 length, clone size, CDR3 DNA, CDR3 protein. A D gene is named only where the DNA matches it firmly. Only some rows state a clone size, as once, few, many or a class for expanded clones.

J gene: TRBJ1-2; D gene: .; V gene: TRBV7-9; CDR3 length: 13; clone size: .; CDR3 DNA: TGTGCCAGCAGCTTAGGAAACAGGGCTGGCTACACCTTC; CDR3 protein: CASSLGNRAGYTF
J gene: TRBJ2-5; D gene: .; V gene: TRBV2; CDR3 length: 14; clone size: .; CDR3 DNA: TGTGCCAGCGTGTCAGGGACTTCCCAAGAGACCCAGTACTTC; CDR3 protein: CASVSGTSQETQYF
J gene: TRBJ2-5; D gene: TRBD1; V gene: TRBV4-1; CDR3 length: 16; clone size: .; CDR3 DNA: TGCGCCAGCAGCCAAGAGGGACAGGGGGCGCGGGAGACCCAGTACTTC; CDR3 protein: CASSQEGQGARETQYF
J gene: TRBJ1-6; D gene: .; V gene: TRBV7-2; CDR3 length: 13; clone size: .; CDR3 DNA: TGTGCCAGCAGCACGGACAGTCCTTCACCCCTCCACTTT; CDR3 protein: CASSTDSPSPLHF
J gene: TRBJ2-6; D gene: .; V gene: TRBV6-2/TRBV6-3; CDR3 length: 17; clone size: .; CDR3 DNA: TGTGCCAGCAGTTACGTCAACAGGGTTTCGGGGGCCAACGTCCTGACTTTC; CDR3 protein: CASSYVNRVSGANVLTF
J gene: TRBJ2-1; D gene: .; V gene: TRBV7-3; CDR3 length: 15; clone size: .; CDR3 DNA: TGTGCCAGCAGCTTAGGCCAGGGTGGTGGAAATGAGCAGTTCTTC; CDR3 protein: CASSLGQGGGNEQFF
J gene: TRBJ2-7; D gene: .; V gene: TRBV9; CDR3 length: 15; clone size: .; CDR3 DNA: TGTGCCAGCAGCGTATTAGGTCAGGGGCCCTACGAGCAGTACTTC; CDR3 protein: CASSVLGQGPYEQYF
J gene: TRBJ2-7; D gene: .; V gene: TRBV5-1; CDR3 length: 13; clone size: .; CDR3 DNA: TGCGCCAGTAGAAGCGGGTCCACCTACGAGCAGTACTTC; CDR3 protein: CASRSGSTYEQYF
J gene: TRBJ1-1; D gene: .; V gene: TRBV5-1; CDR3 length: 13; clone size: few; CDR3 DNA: TGCGCCAGCAGCTTTTCGACTAACACTGAAGCTTTCTTT; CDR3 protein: CASSFSTNTEAFF
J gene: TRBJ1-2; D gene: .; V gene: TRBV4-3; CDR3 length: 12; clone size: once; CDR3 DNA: TGCGCCAGCAGCCAAGCCGAGGGTGGCTACACCTTC; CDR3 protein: CASSQAEGGYTF
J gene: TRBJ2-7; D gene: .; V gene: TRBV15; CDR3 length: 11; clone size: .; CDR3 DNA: TGTGCCACCAGCATGAGGGACGAGCAGTACTTC; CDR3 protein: CATSMRDEQYF
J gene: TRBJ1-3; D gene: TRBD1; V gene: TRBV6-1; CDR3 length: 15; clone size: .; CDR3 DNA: TGTGCCAGCAGTGAAGCGACAGGGGCAGCAAACACCATATATTTT; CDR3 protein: CASSEATGAANTIYF